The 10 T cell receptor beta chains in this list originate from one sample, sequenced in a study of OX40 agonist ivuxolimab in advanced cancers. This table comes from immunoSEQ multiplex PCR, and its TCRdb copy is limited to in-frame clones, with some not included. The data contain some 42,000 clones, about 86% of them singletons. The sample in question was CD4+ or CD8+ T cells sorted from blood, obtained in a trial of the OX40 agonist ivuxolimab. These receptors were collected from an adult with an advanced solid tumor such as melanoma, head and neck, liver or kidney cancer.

CDR3 residues: CASSFQTGVNEQFF. The CDR3 coding sequence is TGTGCCAGCAGCTTCCAAACAGGGGTAAATGAGCAGTTCTTC. The chain joins TRBV7-2 to TRBJ2-1, with TRBD1 matching 7 bases. Trimming cost V 3 bases and J 7 bases; bases outside gene matches: 6. The CDR3 contains 14 residues. The germline gives CDR1 SGHTA, CDR2 FQGNSA. The variable domain in full, with the rest retrieved from reference TRBV7-2 and TRBJ2-1, is GAGVSQSPSNKVTEKGKDVELRCDPISGHTALYWYRQSLGQGLEFLIYFQGNSAPDKSGLPSDRFSAERTGGSVSTLTIQRTQQEDSAVYLCASSFQTGVNEQFFGPGTRLTVL.

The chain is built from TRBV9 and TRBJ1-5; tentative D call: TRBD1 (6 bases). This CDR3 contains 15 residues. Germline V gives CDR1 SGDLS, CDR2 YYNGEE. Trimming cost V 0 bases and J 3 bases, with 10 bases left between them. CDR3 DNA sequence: TGTGCCAGCAGCGTAGCGGGGGCCATCAATCAGCCCCAGCATTTT. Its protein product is CASSVAGAINQPQHF.

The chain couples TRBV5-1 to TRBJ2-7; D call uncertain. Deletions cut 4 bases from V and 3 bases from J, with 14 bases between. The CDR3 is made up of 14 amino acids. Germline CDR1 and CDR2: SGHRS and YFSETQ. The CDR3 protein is CASSQTDGFYEQYF. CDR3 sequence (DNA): TGCGCCAGCAGCCAGACCGACGGATTCTACGAGCAGTACTTC. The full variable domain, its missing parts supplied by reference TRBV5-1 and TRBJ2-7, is KAGVTQTPRYLIKTRGQQVTLSCSPISGHRSVSWYQQTPGQGLQFLFEYFSETQRNKGNFPGRFSGRQFSNSRSEMNVSTLELGDSALYLCASSQTDGFYEQYFGPGTRLTVT.

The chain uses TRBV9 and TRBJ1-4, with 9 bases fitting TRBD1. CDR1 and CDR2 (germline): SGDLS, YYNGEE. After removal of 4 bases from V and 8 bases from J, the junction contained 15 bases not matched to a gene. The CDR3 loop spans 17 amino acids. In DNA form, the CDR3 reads TGTGCCAGCAGCCTGACCGGGACAGGGATTATGGGAGAAAAACTGTTTTTT. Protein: CASSLTGTGIMGEKLFF.

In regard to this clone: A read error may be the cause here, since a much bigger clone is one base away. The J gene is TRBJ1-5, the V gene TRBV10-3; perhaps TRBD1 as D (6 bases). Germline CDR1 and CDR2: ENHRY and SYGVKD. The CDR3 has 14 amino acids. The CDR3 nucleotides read TGTGCCAGCAGTTACTCAGGGGGCAATCAGCCCCAGCATTTT. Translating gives CASSYSGGNQPQHF.

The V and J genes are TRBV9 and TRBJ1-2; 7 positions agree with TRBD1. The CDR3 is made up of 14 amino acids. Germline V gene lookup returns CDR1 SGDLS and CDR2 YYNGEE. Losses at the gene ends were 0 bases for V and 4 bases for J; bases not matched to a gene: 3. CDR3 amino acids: CASSVEAGGYGYTF. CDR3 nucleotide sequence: TGTGCCAGCAGCGTAGAGGCAGGGGGCTATGGCTACACCTTC.

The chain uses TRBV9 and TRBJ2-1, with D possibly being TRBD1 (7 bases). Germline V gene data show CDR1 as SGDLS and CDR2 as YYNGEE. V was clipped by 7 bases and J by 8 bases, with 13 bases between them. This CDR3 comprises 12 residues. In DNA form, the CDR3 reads TGTGCCAGCGGTCAGGGGGGCGATGAGCAGTTCTTC. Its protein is CASGQGGDEQFF.

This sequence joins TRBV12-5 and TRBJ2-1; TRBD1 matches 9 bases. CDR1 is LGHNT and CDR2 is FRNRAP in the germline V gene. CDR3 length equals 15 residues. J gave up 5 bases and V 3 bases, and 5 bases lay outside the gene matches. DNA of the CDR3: TGTGCTAGTGGTTTAGTGACAGGGGGAAACAATGAGCAGTTCTTC. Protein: CASGLVTGGNNEQFF.

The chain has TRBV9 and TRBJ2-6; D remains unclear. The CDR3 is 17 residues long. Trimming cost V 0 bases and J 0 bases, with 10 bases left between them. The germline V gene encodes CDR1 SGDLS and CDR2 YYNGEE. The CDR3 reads CASSVGSHLSGANVLTF. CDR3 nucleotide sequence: TGTGCCAGCAGCGTAGGTTCCCACCTCTCTGGGGCCAACGTCCTGACTTTC.

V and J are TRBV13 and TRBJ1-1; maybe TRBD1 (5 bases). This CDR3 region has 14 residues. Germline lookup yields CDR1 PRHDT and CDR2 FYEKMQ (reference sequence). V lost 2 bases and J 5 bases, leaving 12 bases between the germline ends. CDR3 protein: CASSLRGGGTEAFF. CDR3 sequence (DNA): TGTGCCAGCAGCTTACGCGGCGGGGGGACTGAAGCTTTCTTT.